These 5 T cell receptor beta chains came from one sample sequenced in a study of blood T cell repertoires in COVID-19. Here immunoSEQ multiplex PCR was the method, and the copy in TCRdb shows in-frame clones only, minus some. The sample has 150,000 to 180,000 clones, roughly 80% seen once. Sequences were obtained from peripheral blood. The receptor set was obtained from an older woman with acute or convalescent COVID-19.

This chain uses TRBV27 with TRBJ1-1; the match to TRBD1 covers 7 bases. V trimming: 5 bases; J trimming: 5 bases; junction bases outside the gene matches: 14. The CDR3 length is 16 residues. In germline, CDR1 is MNHEY, CDR2 SMNVEV (reference sequence). CDR3 in DNA: TGTGCCAGCAGTACGTTCCGACAGGGAATCACGACTGAAGCTTTCTTT. Its protein is CASSTFRQGITTEAFF.

This clone was seen only once. This chain uses TRBV7-2 with TRBJ2-2; 10 positions agree with TRBD2. V lost 2 bases and J lost 5; bases outside the gene matches: 5. The CDR3 is made up of 16 amino acids. CDR1 is SGHTA and CDR2 is FQGNSA in the germline V gene. Here the CDR3 reads CASSLSSGGVTGELFF. Written as DNA, the CDR3 is TGTGCCAGCAGCTTATCGAGCGGGGGGGTAACCGGGGAGCTGTTTTTT.

The sample holds a few counts of this clone. The V gene is TRBV5-1, the J gene TRBJ2-1; possible D gene TRBD2, 6 bases. Germline V gene data show CDR1 as SGHRS and CDR2 as YFSETQ. Trimming removed 6 bases at V and 9 bases at J, with 22 bases between. The length of the CDR3 is 15 residues. CDR3 nucleotides: TGCGCCAGCAAGGAGGGCTTCCAGGGTTCCGGTGAGCAGTTCTTC. Its protein product is CASKEGFQGSGEQFF.

The CDR3 spells CASSPEGDQPQHF. CDR3 nucleotide sequence: TGTGCCAGTAGTCCCGAGGGGGATCAGCCCCAGCATTTT. This rearrangement joins TRBV19 to TRBJ1-5, with a weak D call TRBD1 (6 bases). The ends were cut back, 5 bases at V and 5 bases at J, with 10 bases in the middle. From germline, CDR1 is LNHDA and CDR2 SQIVND (reference sequence). The CDR3 has 13 residues.

This chain joins TRBV7-6 and TRBJ1-4; no clear D gene. Trimming stripped 3 bases from V and 0 bases from J, with 20 bases between. Germline assignment: CDR1 SGHVS and CDR2 FNYEAQ. This CDR3 has 19 residues. The CDR3 loop is CASSFLSRSFPATNEKLFF. The DNA for the CDR3 is TGTGCCAGCAGCTTTCTCTCTAGGTCTTTTCCTGCAACTAATGAAAAACTGTTTTTT.